Given below is one TCR beta chain in context. The junction had 2 bases not matched to a gene; V was cut back by 0 bases and J by 1 base. The CDR3 runs 15 residues. Germline lookup yields CDR1 SEHNR and CDR2 FQNEAQ (reference sequence). The sample originates from a study of Graves' ophthalmopathy and Graves' hyperthyroidism. Amplification of TCR beta CDR3 regions used RNA transcripts. Following a first-round RT-PCR that used HTBI primers, a second-round multiplex PCR was carried out. MiXCR, applied by TCRdb to the multiplex PCR reads, yields one record per CDR3 protein. The sample consists of roughly 400,000 distinct CDR3 sequences, approximately 15% of them appearing once. Serum thyroxine and TRAb, along with clinical symptoms, thyroid ultrasound and orbital computed tomography, were what diagnosis relied on.

Sequencing was carried out using peripheral blood. The rearrangement uses TRBV7-9 and TRBJ1-2; 7 nucleotides line up with TRBD1. This clonotype was obtained from a woman aged 18-30 years with stable Graves' hyperthyroidism. CDR3 amino acids: CASSLAQGVNYGYTF. In DNA form, the CDR3 reads TGTGCCAGCAGCTTAGCCCAGGGGGTTAACTATGGCTACACCTTC.